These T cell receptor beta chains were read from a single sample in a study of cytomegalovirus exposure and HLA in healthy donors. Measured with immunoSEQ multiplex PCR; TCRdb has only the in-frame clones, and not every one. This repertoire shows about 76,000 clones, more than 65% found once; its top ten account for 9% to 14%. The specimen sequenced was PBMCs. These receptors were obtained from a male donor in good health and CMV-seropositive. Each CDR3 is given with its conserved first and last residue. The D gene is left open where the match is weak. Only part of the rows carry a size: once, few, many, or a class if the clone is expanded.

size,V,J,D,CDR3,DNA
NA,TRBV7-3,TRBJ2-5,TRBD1,CASSFGTGETQYF,TGTGCCAGCAGCTTCGGGACAGGGGAGACCCAGTACTTC
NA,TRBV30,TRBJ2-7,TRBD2,CAWRLAGVYEQYF,TGTGCCTGGAGACTAGCGGGAGTGTACGAGCAGTACTTC
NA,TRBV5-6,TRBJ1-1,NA,CASSSYTEAFF,TGTGCCAGCAGCTCGTACACTGAAGCTTTCTTT
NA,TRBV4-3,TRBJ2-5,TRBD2,CASSQARGRGAIETQYF,TGCGCCAGCAGCCAAGCACGTGGGCGGGGGGCGATAGAGACCCAGTACTTC
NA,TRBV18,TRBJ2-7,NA,CASSPKENEQYF,TGTGCCAGCTCACCGAAAGAGAACGAGCAGTACTTC
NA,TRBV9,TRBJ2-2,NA,CASSVGTAMNTGELFF,TGTGCCAGCAGCGTAGGGACAGCGATGAACACCGGGGAGCTGTTTTTT
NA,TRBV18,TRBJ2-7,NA,CASSPESSYEQYF,TGTGCCAGCTCACCCGAGAGTTCCTACGAGCAGTACTTC
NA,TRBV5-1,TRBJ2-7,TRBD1,CASSLGDRGLYEQYF,TGCGCCAGCAGCTTGGGGGACAGGGGACTCTACGAGCAGTACTTC
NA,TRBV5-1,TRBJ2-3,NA,CASSLSGGREDTQYF,TGCGCCAGCAGCTTGAGCGGAGGGCGGGAAGATACGCAGTATTTT
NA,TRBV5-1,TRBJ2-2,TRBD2,CASSLVGRSPAGELFF,TGCGCCAGCAGCTTGGTCGGGAGGAGCCCCGCCGGGGAGCTGTTTTTT
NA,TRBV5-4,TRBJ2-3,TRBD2,CASRSSSGSTDTQYF,TGTGCCAGCAGATCATCTAGCGGCAGCACAGATACGCAGTATTTT
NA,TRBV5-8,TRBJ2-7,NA,CASSLGQVGGYEQYF,TGTGCCAGCAGCTTAGGACAGGTGGGGGGATACGAGCAGTACTTC
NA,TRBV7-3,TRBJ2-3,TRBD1,CASSLGTFPPTGGSTDTQYF,TGTGCCAGCAGCTTAGGTACGTTCCCCCCGACAGGGGGAAGCACAGATACGCAGTATTTT
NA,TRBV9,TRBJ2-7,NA,CASSGGPPGLSSYEQYF,TGTGCCAGCAGCGGAGGGCCGCCGGGACTCAGCTCCTACGAGCAGTACTTC
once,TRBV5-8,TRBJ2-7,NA,CASSPPPGFEQYF,TGTGCCAGCAGCCCCCCCCCGGGGTTCGAGCAGTACTTC
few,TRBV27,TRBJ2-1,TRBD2,CASRRGTRGGYEQFF,TGTGCCAGCAGAAGAGGGACTAGGGGGGGTTATGAGCAGTTCTTC